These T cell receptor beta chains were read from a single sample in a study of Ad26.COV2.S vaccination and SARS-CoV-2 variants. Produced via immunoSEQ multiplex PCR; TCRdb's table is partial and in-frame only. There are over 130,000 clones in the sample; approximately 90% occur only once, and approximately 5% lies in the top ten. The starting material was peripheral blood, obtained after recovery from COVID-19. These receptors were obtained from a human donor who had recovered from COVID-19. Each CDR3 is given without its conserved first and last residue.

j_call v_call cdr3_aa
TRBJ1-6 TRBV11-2 ASSLDLRRTNSPLH
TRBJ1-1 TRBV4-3 ASSQFLENTEAF
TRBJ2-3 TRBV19 ASSTLSTPTRTDTQY
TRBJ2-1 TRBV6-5 ASTSGGASNEQF
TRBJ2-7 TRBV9 ASSADRGPSYEQY
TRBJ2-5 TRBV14 ASRRTGSRETQY
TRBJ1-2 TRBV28 ASSPGSSYGYT
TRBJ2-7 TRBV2 ASTPSGGWTEQY
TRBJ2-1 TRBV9 ASSGASSYNEQF
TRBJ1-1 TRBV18 ASSPLREGAEAF
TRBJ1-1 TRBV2 ASRKQQGGTEAF
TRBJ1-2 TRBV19 ASSMRYGYT
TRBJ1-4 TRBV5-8 ASSLERKEKLF
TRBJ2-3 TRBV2 ASSLRMGLARTDTQY
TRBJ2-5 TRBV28 ASSLSWGGEETQY
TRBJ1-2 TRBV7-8 ASSLRRGRYDGYT
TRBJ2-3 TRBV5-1 ASSLWGDRGADTQY
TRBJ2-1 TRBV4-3 ASSQFSGGNNEQF
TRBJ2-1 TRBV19 ASSIAPGEQF
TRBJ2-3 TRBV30 AGTLPSTDTQY
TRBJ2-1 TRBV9 ASSKQGSSYNEQF
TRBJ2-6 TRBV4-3 ASSQDRVGANVLT
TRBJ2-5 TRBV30 AWSLGQETQY
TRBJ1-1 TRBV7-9 ASSLARQGNTEAF
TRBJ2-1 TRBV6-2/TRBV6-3 ASSFSGVSYNEQF
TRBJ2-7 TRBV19 ASSIREEQY
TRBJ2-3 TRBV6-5 ASKQTSGAGTQY
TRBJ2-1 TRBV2 ASRTSGTGATEQF
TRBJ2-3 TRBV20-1 SADSVSAQY
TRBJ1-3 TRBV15 ATSRDWDRASGTIY
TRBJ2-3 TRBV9 ASSIGTLRTDTQY
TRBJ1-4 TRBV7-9 ASSPLGGTVNEKLF
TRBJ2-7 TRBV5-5 ASSFAGAYEQY
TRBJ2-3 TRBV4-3 ASSLLAGANTDTQY
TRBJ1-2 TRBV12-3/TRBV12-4 ASSPSLDYGYT
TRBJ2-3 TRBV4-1 ASRILAGGPAQY
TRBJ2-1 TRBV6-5 ASKPGQGTPNEQF
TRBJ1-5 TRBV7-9 ASSTGEGSNQPQH
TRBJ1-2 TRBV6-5 ASSSPGQGNYGYT
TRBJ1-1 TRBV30 AWSQGSNTEAF
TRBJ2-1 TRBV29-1 SVTGQAGYNEQF
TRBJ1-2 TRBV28 ASSLGGGQLYGYT
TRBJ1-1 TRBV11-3 ASSPWDRAFGPNTEAF
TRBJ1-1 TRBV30 AWRAPGTGWAF
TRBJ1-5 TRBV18 ASSPMGGTSNQPQH
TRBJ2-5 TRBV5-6 ASSFFRGETQY
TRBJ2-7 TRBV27 ASSLKGQVPYEQY
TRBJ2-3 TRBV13 ASSFGATDTQY
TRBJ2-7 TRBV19 ASRDRVGGYEQY
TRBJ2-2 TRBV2 ASRSRPGELF
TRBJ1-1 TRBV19 ASSLGGGLNTEAF
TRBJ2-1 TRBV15 ATSRANGQGMGFNEQF
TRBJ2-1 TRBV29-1 SALRTGGIFDNEQF
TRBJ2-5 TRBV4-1 ASSQGGQHQETQY
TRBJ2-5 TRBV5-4 ASSLQGTETQY
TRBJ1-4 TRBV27 ASSPSGIVHEKLF